The 32 T cell receptor beta chains in this list originate from one sample, sequenced in a study of beta chain features in type 1 diabetes. Study findings and constraints: Significant though moderate, a shortening of TCRB CDR3s appeared in all four CD4+ subsets of Type 1 diabetes patients.

Since all of the isolated RNA was reverse transcribed, expressed TCRB transcripts were what got sequenced. Here immunoSEQ multiplex PCR was the method, and the copy in TCRdb shows in-frame clones only, minus some. The table has under 300,000 clones, 9.5% to 13% seen once. Their specific antigens are unknown. The specimen sequenced was naive CD4+ T cells from blood. The receptors originated from a man younger than 45 with type 1 diabetes.

J is TRBJ2-1 and V is TRBV6-5; 13 bases line up with TRBD2. The CDR3 has 13 residues. Germline lookup yields CDR1 MNHEY and CDR2 SVGAGI. Losses at the gene ends were 7 bases for V and 16 bases for J; bases not matched to a gene: 10. The CDR3 sequence is CASNQLAGGREFF. Written as DNA, the CDR3 is TGTGCCAGCAATCAACTAGCGGGGGGGCGGGAATTCTTC.

Remarks on this clone: This CDR3 is also generated by other DNA sequences in the sample. The rearrangement uses TRBV30 and TRBJ2-3; D gene ambiguous. Germline lookup yields CDR1 GTSNPN and CDR2 SVGIG (reference sequence). This CDR3 has 11 residues. V was cut by 0 bases and J by 4 bases, with 2 bases left in between. CDR3 residues: CAWSVSDTQYF. In DNA form, the CDR3 reads TGTGCCTGGAGTGTCTCAGATACGCAGTATTTT.

Only a few counts were recorded for this clone. The V and J genes are TRBV27 and TRBJ2-7; 8 bases map to TRBD1. The CDR3 consists of 15 residues. Germline V gene sequence: CDR1 MNHEY, CDR2 SMNVEV (reference sequence). The V and J ends lost 5 bases and 2 bases, in that order; junction bases with no gene match: 8. The DNA of the CDR3 is TGTGCCAGCAGTAGACAGGGGACAGGCACCTACGAGCAGTACTTC. Translated, it gives CASSRQGTGTYEQYF.

Only a few counts were recorded for this clone. The chain joins TRBV5-4 to TRBJ1-5, with no clear D. The CDR3 spans 15 residues. Trimming took 0 bases from V and 4 from J, leaving 11 bases between them. Per germline, CDR1 SGHNT and CDR2 YYREEE (reference sequence). The CDR3: CASSLGGSANQPQHF. CDR3 in DNA: TGTGCCAGCAGCTTGGGAGGTTCTGCGAATCAGCCCCAGCATTTT.

This clone has a single count. This chain uses TRBV28 with TRBJ1-1; D might be TRBD1 (5 bases). The germline V gene encodes CDR1 MDHEN and CDR2 SYDVKM. The CDR3 extends over 15 amino acids. Trimming pared 6 bases from V and 3 bases from J, leaving 17 bases between. The CDR3 protein is CASSGIQGSDTEAFF. CDR3 DNA sequence: TGTGCCAGCAGCGGAATTCAGGGATCCGACACTGAAGCTTTCTTT.

This clone was observed a few times. The chain uses TRBV9 and TRBJ1-6; TRBD1 agrees at 8 bases. The germline V gene encodes CDR1 SGDLS and CDR2 YYNGEE. There are 13 residues in the CDR3. The V segment lost 7 bases and the J segment 10 bases; nucleotides outside the gene matches: 7. CDR3 DNA: TGTGCCAGCGGACAGGGAGGTGGCTCACCCCTCCACTTT. Protein sequence: CASGQGGGSPLHF.

This clone turned up a few times. The chain uses TRBV25-1 and TRBJ2-3, with D possibly being TRBD2 (5 bases). CDR3 length: 15 residues. The ends were cut back, 2 bases at V and 1 base at J, with 10 bases in the middle. Germline V gene sequence: CDR1 MGHDK, CDR2 SYGVNS. The CDR3 DNA sequence: TGTGCCAGCAGTGAAAGTTCCGGGGGCACAGATACGCAGTATTTT. Protein product: CASSESSGGTDTQYF.

In its sample, this clone was seen a few times. V usage is TRBV6-1 and J usage is TRBJ1-1; D call uncertain. The CDR3 sequence is 11 residues long. Between the trimmed V and J ends, which lost 1 base and 11 bases, there was a span of 8 bases. Germline-derived CDR1 and CDR2 are MNHNS and SASEGT. CDR3 nucleotides: TGTGCCAGCAGTGAAGAGTCACGGGCTTTCTTT. It encodes CASSEESRAFF.

This clone was seen a few times. This rearrangement joins TRBV5-4 to TRBJ2-3, with TRBD2 identical over 15 bases. Losses at the gene ends were 7 bases for V and 3 bases for J; bases not matched to a gene: 0. From germline, CDR1 is SGHNT and CDR2 YYREEE (reference sequence). CDR3 size: 14 residues. The CDR3 DNA follows: TGTGCCAGCGGGACTAGCGGGGGGACAGATACGCAGTATTTT. Translation gives CASGTSGGTDTQYF.

This clone came up a few times. The chain combines TRBV30 with TRBJ1-2; D is uncertain. The germline CDR1 and CDR2 sequences are GTSNPN and SVGIG (reference sequence). V was shortened by 2 bases and J by 0 bases, with 7 bases between the two germline ends. The CDR3 length is 13 residues. The CDR3 coding sequence is TGTGCCTGGAGTCCTCTTGCTAACTATGGCTACACCTTC. Translation gives CAWSPLANYGYTF. Variable domain in full (rest from reference TRBV30 and TRBJ1-2): SQTIHQWPATLVQPVGSPLSLECTVEGTSNPNLYWYRQAAGRGLQLLFYSVGIGQISSEVPQNLSASRPQDRQFILSSKKLLLSDSGFYLCAWSPLANYGYTFGSGTRLTVV.

This chain joins TRBV27 and TRBJ2-4, with 8 bases that match TRBD1. V gave up 2 bases and J gave up 2 bases; unmatched junction bases: 2. Germline V CDR1 and CDR2: MNHEY, SMNVEV (reference sequence). This CDR3 region has 15 residues. CDR3 protein: CASSLQGASKNIQYF. CDR3 bases: TGTGCCAGCAGTTTACAGGGGGCGTCCAAAAACATTCAGTACTTC.

The V call is TRBV7-3, the J call TRBJ2-1; 12 bases are a match to TRBD2. V trimming: 5 bases; J trimming: 5 bases; junction bases outside the gene matches: 4. CDR3 length: 15 amino acids. CDR1 is SGHTA, CDR2 FQGTGA, per germline. In nucleotides, the CDR3 is TGTGCCAGCAGCCCTCGACTAGCGGGGGACAATGAGCAGTTCTTC. Translation: CASSPRLAGDNEQFF.

In DNA, the CDR3 is TGTGCCAGCTCCTCAGGGCCCTCCTACGAGCAGTACTTC. Translated: CASSSGPSYEQYF. This chain connects TRBV18 to TRBJ2-7, with TRBD1 as a possible D gene (5 bases). Per the germline V gene, CDR1 is KGHSH and CDR2 is LQKENI. V was clipped by 6 bases and J by 0 bases, with 9 bases between them. The CDR3 is made up of 13 amino acids. Drawing the rest from reference TRBV18 and TRBJ2-7, the complete variable domain is NAGVMQNPRHLVRRRGQEARLRCSPMKGHSHVYWYRQLPEEGLKFMVYLQKENIIDESGMPKERFSAEFPKEGPSILRIQQVVRGDSAAYFCASSSGPSYEQYFGPGTRLTVT.

Only a few counts were recorded for this clone. The gene calls are TRBV5-1 and TRBJ2-3; 8 nucleotides line up with TRBD2. Germline CDR1 and CDR2: SGHRS and YFSETQ. The V gene end was trimmed by 6 bases and the J gene end by 10 bases; junction bases not matched to a gene: 7. This CDR3 has 12 amino acids. The CDR3, as DNA: TGCGCCAGCAATAGCGGGGAAGAAGCGCAGTATTTT. Translating it yields CASNSGEEAQYF.

Written as DNA, the CDR3 is TGTGCCAGCAGTTATCGAACATCCGTAAACATTCAGTACTTC. It encodes CASSYRTSVNIQYF. The V gene is TRBV6-5, the J gene TRBJ2-4, with D unclear. Germline V CDR1 and CDR2: MNHEY, SVGAGI. The CDR3 consists of 14 residues. With 3 bases removed from V and 6 bases from J, the gap between germline ends came to 12 bases.

V and J are TRBV29-1 and TRBJ2-7; no clear D gene. The CDR3 covers 12 residues. Trimming removed 4 bases at V and 1 base at J, with 8 bases between. CDR1 and CDR2 (germline): SQVTM, ANQGSEA. The CDR3 region is CSVVDNSYEQYF. In DNA, the CDR3 is TGCAGCGTTGTAGACAATTCCTACGAGCAGTACTTC.

There are a few counts of this clone. This chain joins TRBV9 and TRBJ2-1; TRBD2 matches 11 bases. J was trimmed by 9 bases and V by 7 bases; bases with no gene match: 6. Germline CDR1 is SGDLS and CDR2 is YYNGEE. This CDR3 has 13 amino acids. The CDR3 loop is CASGPGLAVEQFF. The CDR3 DNA sequence: TGTGCCAGCGGACCGGGACTAGCGGTTGAGCAGTTCTTC. Full variable domain (outside the CDR3, taken from reference TRBV9 and TRBJ2-1): DSGVTQTPKHLITATGQRVTLRCSPRSGDLSVYWYQQSLDQGLQFLIQYYNGEERAKGNILERFSAQQFPDLHSELNLSSLELGDSALYFCASGPGLAVEQFFGPGTRLTVL.

The chain recombines TRBV19 with TRBJ2-3; perhaps TRBD1 as D (6 bases). CDR3 length: 15 residues. Trimming pared 8 bases from V and 0 bases from J, leaving 15 bases between. The V gene's germline CDR1 is LNHDA and CDR2 SQIVND (reference sequence). The CDR3 bases are TGTGCCAGTTCTCCTGGGACACTAAGCACAGATACGCAGTATTTT. It codes for CASSPGTLSTDTQYF.

In regard to this clone: Other nucleotide sequences from this sample produce the same CDR3. The chain is built from TRBV5-1 and TRBJ2-5, with 7 bases that match TRBD1. CDR1 SGHRS and CDR2 YFSETQ come from the germline V gene. V was clipped by 2 bases and J by 1 base; unmatched bases: 2. The CDR3 contains 14 residues. The CDR3 DNA reads as TGCGCCAGCAGCTTAGGGACAGCCCAAGAGACCCAGTACTTC. Its protein product is CASSLGTAQETQYF.

The chain employs TRBV2 and TRBJ1-1, with 7 bases aligning to TRBD1. V trimming: 8 bases; J trimming: 5 bases; junction bases outside the gene matches: 11. The CDR3 totals 14 residues. Germline V gene lookup returns CDR1 SNHLY and CDR2 FYNNEI. The CDR3 reads CASLRSAGGTEAFF. The CDR3 coding sequence is TGTGCCAGCCTCCGATCTGCAGGGGGAACTGAAGCTTTCTTT.

The chain combines TRBV10-3 with TRBJ2-3; D possibly corresponds to TRBD1 (6 bases). In germline, CDR1 is ENHRY, CDR2 SYGVKD. The CDR3 contains 17 residues. Between the trimmed V and J ends, which lost 3 bases and 4 bases, there was a span of 20 bases. The CDR3 coding sequence is TGTGCCATCAGTGACATCCAGCAGGGGAAGATCTCAGATACGCAGTATTTT. Protein: CAISDIQQGKISDTQYF.

This clone was seen more than once but under ten times. The chain has TRBV28 and TRBJ1-5, with D possibly TRBD1 on 5 matching bases. Per the germline V gene, CDR1 is MDHEN and CDR2 is SYDVKM. CDR3 size: 14 residues. The V gene lost 6 bases and the J gene lost 0 bases, with 9 bases spanning the gap. DNA for the CDR3: TGTGCCAGCAGCTCAGGGTATAGCAATCAGCCCCAGCATTTT. Translated, it gives CASSSGYSNQPQHF.

The CDR3 nucleotides read TGCGCCAGCAGCCAACTACTCAAAGCGGGAATTAGCACAGATACGCAGTATTTT. This encodes CASSQLLKAGISTDTQYF. The chain has TRBV4-1 and TRBJ2-3; 7 bases match TRBD2. Germline loops: CDR1 MGHRA, CDR2 YSYEKL. CDR3 size: 18 residues. With V trimmed by 2 bases and J by 0 bases, 11 bases remained unmatched.

There are a few counts of this clone. This rearrangement joins TRBV30 to TRBJ1-1; no definite D call. Trimming removed 4 bases from V and 11 bases from J, with 11 bases in between. The CDR3 sequence is 10 residues long. CDR1 is GTSNPN, CDR2 SVGIG, per germline (reference sequence). CDR3 nucleotide sequence: TGTGCCTGGACTGCCCTAACGGCTTTCTTT. Its protein product is CAWTALTAFF. The full variable domain, in which reference TRBV30 and TRBJ1-1 provide the parts outside the CDR3, is SQTIHQWPATLVQPVGSPLSLECTVEGTSNPNLYWYRQAAGRGLQLLFYSVGIGQISSEVPQNLSASRPQDRQFILSSKKLLLSDSGFYLCAWTALTAFFGQGTRLTVV.

In DNA, the CDR3 is TGTGCCAGCAGTTTGGACAGGGGACAAGAGACCCAGTACTTC. Protein product: CASSLDRGQETQYF. This chain uses TRBV9 with TRBJ2-5; 9 bases are shared with TRBD1. The junction had 4 bases not matched to a gene; V was cut back by 5 bases and J by 2 bases. From germline, CDR1 is SGDLS and CDR2 YYNGEE. This CDR3 is built from 14 residues.

Only a few counts were recorded for this clone. V and J are TRBV14 and TRBJ2-7, with D unclear. The CDR3 has 15 residues. Deletions cut 1 base from V and 4 bases from J, with 14 bases between. Germline-derived CDR1 and CDR2 are SGHDN and FVKESK. The CDR3: CASSQGSAEYYEQYF. The CDR3, as DNA: TGTGCCAGCAGCCAAGGAAGCGCAGAGTATTACGAGCAGTACTTC.

This clone was detected a few times. V gene TRBV7-2 combines with J gene TRBJ1-2; D is possibly TRBD1 (6 bases). Germline CDR1 and CDR2: SGHTA and FQGNSA. V lost 5 bases to trimming and J lost 8 bases, with 15 bases between them. The CDR3 length is 13 residues. The CDR3 loop is CASSHGQRRGYTF. The CDR3 nucleotides are TGTGCCAGCAGCCACGGACAGAGGAGAGGCTACACCTTC.

The table lists this clone with a few counts. This rearrangement joins TRBV5-1 to TRBJ2-7, with 7 bases identical to TRBD1. Germline CDR1 SGHRS, CDR2 YFSETQ. V shed 4 bases and J 0 bases; nucleotides not matched to a gene: 7. The CDR3 has 15 residues. In DNA, the CDR3 is TGCGCCAGCAGCAGTCTGGACAGGTCCTCCTACGAGCAGTACTTC. This encodes CASSSLDRSSYEQYF.

This clone was recorded a few times. The chain is built from TRBV5-1 and TRBJ1-5, with 9 bases lining up with TRBD1. The CDR3 is made up of 15 amino acids. Per germline, CDR1 SGHRS and CDR2 YFSETQ. With V trimmed by 4 bases and J by 4 bases, 6 bases remained unmatched. CDR3 DNA sequence: TGCGCCAGCAGCATCGGGACAGGGCGTAATCAGCCCCAGCATTTT. Translated: CASSIGTGRNQPQHF.

The chain has TRBV30 and TRBJ2-2; 7 bases agree with TRBD2. Germline values: CDR1 GTSNPN, CDR2 SVGIG (reference sequence). The V and J ends lost 6 bases and 2 bases, in that order; junction bases with no gene match: 15. The CDR3 contains 17 residues. CDR3 bases: TGTGCCTGCCCTCTCACGGGCGGGACTACCAACACCGGGGAGCTGTTTTTT. It translates to CACPLTGGTTNTGELFF.

This clone was detected only a few times. Here the CDR3 reads CASSPTSGGYEQFF. In DNA, the CDR3 is TGTGCCAGCAGTCCAACTAGCGGGGGCTATGAGCAGTTCTTC. The chain joins TRBV7-9 to TRBJ2-1, with TRBD2 identical over 11 bases. Unmatched junction bases numbered 6, after V lost 6 bases and J lost 8 bases. The CDR3 is 14 residues long. Germline lookup yields CDR1 SEHNR and CDR2 FQNEAQ (reference sequence).

There are a few counts of this clone. The CDR3 DNA follows: TGCGCCAGCAGCTTGGCCGGGGGGAACACTGAAGCTTTCTTT. This encodes CASSLAGGNTEAFF. The chain carries TRBV5-1 and TRBJ1-1, with D possibly TRBD1 on 5 matching bases. Germline assignment: CDR1 SGHRS and CDR2 YFSETQ. This CDR3 comprises 14 residues. Trimming stripped 0 bases from V and 1 base from J, with 7 bases between.